Following are 27 T cell receptor beta chains from one sample sequenced in a study of T cell responses to AZD1222 COVID-19 vaccine. Method: immunoSEQ multiplex PCR; TCRdb's copy keeps in-frame clones and lacks some. The profile shows about 130,000 clones, approximately 93% of them singletons. Here the sequenced sample was peripheral blood, taken on day 0 of AZD1222 vaccination. The source is an adult in good health.

The chain is built from TRBV28 and TRBJ1-1; D might be TRBD1 (5 bases). Trimming cost V 6 bases and J 7 bases, with 18 bases left between them. The CDR3 is 14 amino acids. Germline-derived CDR1 and CDR2 are MDHEN and SYDVKM. The DNA of the CDR3 is TGTGCCAGCAGCCGAGCCGGGGGGAGGATTGAAGCTTTCTTT. It yields the protein CASSRAGGRIEAFF.

The V and J genes are TRBV3-1 (or the pseudogene TRBV3-2) and TRBJ2-3; D is ambiguous. Germline V CDR1 and CDR2: LGHDT, YNNKEL (reference sequence). Trimming stripped 2 bases from V and 4 bases from J, with 7 bases between. The CDR3 covers 13 residues. CDR3 residues: CASSQFVADTQYF. The CDR3 region has the DNA TGTGCCAGCAGCCAATTCGTAGCAGATACGCAGTATTTT.

This chain uses TRBV24-1 with TRBJ1-1; 10 positions agree with TRBD1. V shed 2 bases and J 3 bases; nucleotides not matched to a gene: 2. The CDR3 is 15 amino acids. Germline lookup yields CDR1 KGHDR and CDR2 SFDVKD. The CDR3 here is CATSDSGTGDTEAFF. DNA for the CDR3: TGTGCCACCAGTGATTCCGGGACAGGGGACACTGAAGCTTTCTTT.

The chain couples TRBV20-1 to TRBJ1-5; D gene unclear. The CDR3 totals 12 residues. The V end was cut by 3 bases, the J end by 4 bases, with 7 bases between. Germline CDR1 reads DFQATT; CDR2 reads SNEGSKA (reference sequence). The CDR3 is CSASWGNQPQHF. DNA for the CDR3: TGCAGTGCTAGTTGGGGAAATCAGCCCCAGCATTTT.

The V and J genes are TRBV3-1 (or the pseudogene TRBV3-2) and TRBJ1-5; no reliable D call. V lost 1 base and J lost 5, with 9 bases in between. Germline CDR1 and CDR2: LGHDT and YNNKEL (reference sequence). There are 14 residues in the CDR3. The CDR3 DNA reads TGTGCCAGCAGCCAAGGTCAGAGGGATCAGCCCCAGCATTTT. Amino acids: CASSQGQRDQPQHF.

The chain's CDR3 is CASSPRGRGYEKLFF. The DNA for the CDR3 is TGTGCCAGCAGCCCCCGGGGCAGGGGATACGAAAAACTGTTTTTT. V usage is TRBV13 and J usage is TRBJ1-4, with a tentative D call TRBD1 (6 bases). CDR1 and CDR2 from the germline V gene are PRHDT and FYEKMQ (reference sequence). This CDR3 is built from 15 residues. V was cut by 5 bases and J by 8 bases, with 18 bases left in between.

The V call is TRBV5-4, the J call TRBJ2-7, with TRBD2 matching 11 bases. There are 15 residues in the CDR3. Trimming removed 5 bases from V and 2 bases from J; junction bases left unmatched: 6. Germline CDR1 reads SGHNT; CDR2 reads YYREEE (reference sequence). DNA of the CDR3: TGTGCCAGCAGTTTAGGACTAGCGGGCACCTACGAGCAGTACTTC. Amino acids: CASSLGLAGTYEQYF.

The rearrangement links TRBV5-1 to TRBJ2-7; D possibly matches TRBD1 or TRBD2 (5 bases each). Trimming shortened V by 1 base and J by 2 bases, and 7 bases separated the two germline ends. CDR1 SGHRS and CDR2 YFSETQ come from the germline V gene. This CDR3 contains 13 residues. DNA for the CDR3: TGCGCCAGCAGCTTGCAGGGAGCCTACGAGCAGTACTTC. It specifies CASSLQGAYEQYF.

This chain joins TRBV10-2 and TRBJ1-1; D uncertain. V shed 3 bases and J shed 1 base, with 6 bases lying between them. The CDR3 length is 13 residues. CDR1 WSHSY and CDR2 SAAADI come from the germline V gene. CDR3 in DNA: TGCGCCAGCAGTGACGCCCCGAACACTGAAGCTTTCTTT. Encoded protein: CASSDAPNTEAFF.

This chain uses TRBV6-5 with TRBJ1-5, with TRBD1 identical over 10 bases. J was trimmed by 7 bases and V by 6 bases; bases with no gene match: 9. The germline CDR1 and CDR2 sequences are MNHEY and SVGAGI. The length of the CDR3 is 15 residues. CDR3 coding DNA: TGTGCCAGCAGACCCCGGGACAGGGGTGGACAGCCCCAGCATTTT. This gives the protein CASRPRDRGGQPQHF.

V usage is TRBV4-1 and J usage is TRBJ2-5; D unclear. CDR1 MGHRA and CDR2 YSYEKL come from the germline V gene. Trimming stripped 0 bases from V and 1 base from J, with 9 bases between. The CDR3 contains 15 residues. CDR3 DNA: TGCGCCAGCAGCCAAGAACGCCTCAGCCAAGAGACCCAGTACTTC. The encoded protein is CASSQERLSQETQYF.

The rearrangement links TRBV28 to TRBJ2-1; 12 nucleotides line up with TRBD2. The CDR3 has 17 amino acids. Trimming cost V 11 bases and J 8 bases; bases outside gene matches: 19. Germline V CDR1 and CDR2: MDHEN, SYDVKM. The CDR3 sequence is CAARDSKRLAGDHEQFF. DNA of the CDR3: TGTGCCGCCCGGGACTCTAAGCGACTAGCGGGAGACCATGAGCAGTTCTTC.

This rearrangement joins TRBV13 to TRBJ2-3; the match to TRBD2 covers 10 bases. Germline assignment: CDR1 PRHDT and CDR2 FYEKMQ (reference sequence). Losses at the gene ends were 2 bases for V and 6 bases for J; bases not matched to a gene: 8. This CDR3 has 16 residues. The CDR3 DNA follows: TGTGCCAGCAGCTTACGGGCTAGCGGGAGTCCTGATACGCAGTATTTT. Translating gives CASSLRASGSPDTQYF.

The gene calls are TRBV5-6 and TRBJ1-3; unclear D gene. CDR1 SGHDT and CDR2 YYEEEE come from the germline V gene. The CDR3 runs 16 residues. V dropped 0 bases and J dropped 0 bases, with 10 bases sitting between them. The CDR3, as DNA: TGTGCCAGCAGCTTGGAGGTACGGTTCTCTGGAAACACCATATATTTT. It specifies CASSLEVRFSGNTIYF.

The chain links TRBV28 to TRBJ1-6; D ambiguous. The CDR3 extends over 15 amino acids. In germline, CDR1 is MDHEN, CDR2 SYDVKM. Trimming removed 8 bases from V and 7 bases from J, with 18 bases in between. CDR3 DNA sequence: TGTGCCAGCCGGAATGCCTTATTGGGGAATTCACCCCTCCACTTT. It codes for CASRNALLGNSPLHF.

This sequence joins TRBV6-5 and TRBJ2-2; D might be TRBD1 or TRBD2, each matching 5 bases. V lost 0 bases and J lost 3, with 11 bases in between. From germline, CDR1 is MNHEY and CDR2 SVGAGI. The CDR3 sequence is 16 residues long. Here the CDR3 DNA reads TGTGCCAGCAGTTACTCGCAGGGACCTTACACCGGGGAGCTGTTTTTT. This translates into CASSYSQGPYTGELFF.

The chain recombines TRBV5-5 with TRBJ2-7, with 9 bases fitting TRBD1. Germline CDR1 SGHKS, CDR2 YYEKEE (reference sequence). This CDR3 region has 15 residues. V was pared by 0 bases and J by 6 bases, with 7 bases of the junction left unmatched. The CDR3 protein is CASSLARDRVTEQYF. Written as DNA, the CDR3 is TGTGCCAGCAGCTTGGCCCGGGACAGGGTAACCGAGCAGTACTTC.

The chain recombines TRBV7-9 with TRBJ2-5; the D is unclear. The germline V gene encodes CDR1 SEHNR and CDR2 FQNEAQ (reference sequence). The CDR3 is 15 amino acids. Deletions cut 1 base from V and 5 bases from J, with 14 bases between. CDR3 in DNA: TGTGCCAGCAGCTTAGACCTAGTTCGGCAGGAGACCCAGTACTTC. This codes for CASSLDLVRQETQYF.

This sequence joins TRBV2 and TRBJ2-1; TRBD1 aligns across 11 bases. Per the germline V gene, CDR1 is SNHLY and CDR2 is FYNNEI. With 5 bases clipped from V and 0 bases from J, the junction kept 9 bases outside the gene matches. This CDR3 contains 18 residues. CDR3 residues: CASSTRRTGGSSYNEQFF. CDR3 DNA sequence: TGTGCCAGCAGTACCCGCAGGACAGGGGGCAGCTCCTACAATGAGCAGTTCTTC.

The chain recombines TRBV28 with TRBJ2-7; 8 bases are shared with TRBD2. In germline, CDR1 is MDHEN, CDR2 SYDVKM. The CDR3 runs 14 residues. The trim removed 7 bases at V and 2 bases at J, leaving 7 bases unmatched. CDR3 in amino acids: CASTSGGNPYEQYF. The CDR3 DNA reads TGTGCCAGCACTTCGGGGGGGAATCCCTACGAGCAGTACTTC.

The V and J genes are TRBV30 and TRBJ1-6; no clear D gene. V was cut by 0 bases and J by 14 bases, with 8 bases left in between. The germline V gene encodes CDR1 GTSNPN and CDR2 SVGIG (reference sequence). The CDR3 length is 11 residues. CDR3 in amino acids: CAWSVLPTLHF. The CDR3 bases are TGTGCCTGGAGTGTACTCCCAACCCTCCACTTT.

The rearrangement joins TRBV30 to TRBJ1-2; TRBD1 is a possible D gene (6 bases). CDR1 is GTSNPN, CDR2 SVGIG, per germline (reference sequence). Trimming removed 4 bases from V and 3 bases from J, with 9 bases in between. This CDR3 comprises 12 residues. CDR3: CAWNQGHYGYTF. CDR3 bases: TGTGCCTGGAATCAGGGGCACTATGGCTACACCTTC.

This clone has just a few counts. V and J are TRBV7-2 and TRBJ2-2; 8 bases are a match to TRBD2. V gave up 6 bases and J gave up 2 bases; unmatched junction bases: 8. This CDR3 is 16 amino acids long. CDR1 is SGHTA, CDR2 FQGNSA, per germline. The CDR3 region is CASRITSGANTGELFF. The CDR3 coding sequence is TGTGCCAGCAGGATTACTAGCGGAGCTAACACCGGGGAGCTGTTTTTT.

The CDR3 sequence is CASTRTGTYYGYTF. The DNA for the CDR3 is TGTGCCAGTACCCGGACAGGGACTTACTATGGCTACACCTTC. V usage is TRBV19 and J usage is TRBJ1-2; 8 nucleotides align to TRBD1. The CDR3 length is 14 residues. Germline lookup yields CDR1 LNHDA and CDR2 SQIVND (reference sequence). V trimming: 7 bases; J trimming: 3 bases; junction bases outside the gene matches: 7.

The rearrangement joins TRBV27 to TRBJ2-3; D may be TRBD1 (6 bases). Germline CDR1 is MNHEY and CDR2 is SMNVEV (reference sequence). The CDR3 extends over 16 amino acids. The V end lost 5 bases, the J end lost 3 bases, and 18 bases lay between the germline ends. CDR3 loop: CASSTPPARGTDTQYF. CDR3 DNA: TGTGCCAGCAGTACCCCGCCAGCAAGGGGGACAGATACGCAGTATTTT.

A remark on this clone: At the DNA level, this CDR3 is encoded by other sequences in the same sample as well. The chain joins TRBV5-1 to TRBJ2-7; perhaps TRBD2 as D (6 bases). CDR1 and CDR2 (germline): SGHRS, YFSETQ. Trimming took off 2 bases at V and 2 bases at J, with 11 bases between the two ends. The CDR3 is made up of 14 amino acids. CDR3: CASSFLGGTYEQYF. The CDR3 bases are TGCGCCAGCAGCTTCCTGGGGGGAACCTACGAGCAGTACTTC. The whole variable domain, remainder taken from reference TRBV5-1 and TRBJ2-7, is KAGVTQTPRYLIKTRGQQVTLSCSPISGHRSVSWYQQTPGQGLQFLFEYFSETQRNKGNFPGRFSGRQFSNSRSEMNVSTLELGDSALYLCASSFLGGTYEQYFGPGTRLTVT.

J is TRBJ1-2 and V is TRBV10-3; 9 bases map to TRBD1. Germline CDR1 is ENHRY and CDR2 is SYGVKD. Trimming took 8 bases from V and 6 from J; bases not matched to a gene: 10. The CDR3 runs 14 residues. The CDR3 sequence is CAIRGQGGIDGYTF. The CDR3, as DNA: TGTGCCATCCGGGGACAGGGAGGAATAGATGGCTACACCTTC.